The rows below give T cell receptor beta chains drawn from one sample of a study of blood T cell repertoires in COVID-19. Measured with immunoSEQ multiplex PCR; TCRdb has only the in-frame clones, and not every one. The table has about 70,000 clones, roughly 85% seen once. The sequenced sample consisted of peripheral blood. The receptor source for this set is a man older than 75 with acute or convalescent COVID-19. CDR3s include the opening cysteine and the closing phenylalanine or tryptophan. A D gene is named only where the DNA matches it firmly. Where a row states a size, it is once, few, many or the class of an expanded clone; other rows omit it.

clone_size: once
j_call: TRBJ1-2
d_call: .
v_call: TRBV5-1
cdr3_nt: TGCGCCAGCGGGGAGGGGACCTACTATGGCTACACCTTC
cdr3_aa: CASGEGTYYGYTF

clone_size: .
j_call: TRBJ2-7
d_call: TRBD1
v_call: TRBV11-3
cdr3_nt: TGTGCCAGCAGCGGATACAGGGGATCCTACGAGCAGTACTTC
cdr3_aa: CASSGYRGSYEQYF

clone_size: .
j_call: TRBJ2-1
d_call: .
v_call: TRBV21-1
cdr3_nt: TGTGCCAGCAGCAAAGGGTCTGAGCGGGCCGGCCCCTACAATGAGCAGTTCTTC
cdr3_aa: CASSKGSERAGPYNEQFF

clone_size: .
j_call: TRBJ1-1
d_call: .
v_call: TRBV6-4
cdr3_nt: TGTGCCAGCAGTGATGTCATGGAGCACATGAACACTGAAGCTTTCTTT
cdr3_aa: CASSDVMEHMNTEAFF

clone_size: .
j_call: TRBJ1-1
d_call: .
v_call: TRBV19
cdr3_nt: TGTGCCAGTAGTATCCACAGGGAGAACACTGAAGCTTTCTTT
cdr3_aa: CASSIHRENTEAFF

clone_size: .
j_call: TRBJ2-7
d_call: TRBD1
v_call: TRBV5-6
cdr3_nt: TGTGCCAGCAGCCCCCGGACAGGTCTATCGTACTTC
cdr3_aa: CASSPRTGLSYF

clone_size: .
j_call: TRBJ2-1
d_call: TRBD2
v_call: TRBV19
cdr3_nt: TGTGCCAGTCATTCCGGGACTAGCGGGACCCATGAGCAGTTCTTC
cdr3_aa: CASHSGTSGTHEQFF

clone_size: .
j_call: TRBJ2-1
d_call: TRBD2
v_call: TRBV9
cdr3_nt: TGTGCCAGCAGCTTCCTACAGCGGGGCACCTACAATGAGCAGTTCTTC
cdr3_aa: CASSFLQRGTYNEQFF

clone_size: .
j_call: TRBJ1-1
d_call: TRBD1
v_call: TRBV7-8
cdr3_nt: TGTGCCAGCAGCTCCCGGACAGGGATCTTGAACACTGAAGCTTTCTTT
cdr3_aa: CASSSRTGILNTEAFF

clone_size: .
j_call: TRBJ1-6
d_call: .
v_call: TRBV6-5
cdr3_nt: TGTGCCAGCAGTACAGAGAATAATTCACCCCTCCACTTT
cdr3_aa: CASSTENNSPLHF

clone_size: .
j_call: TRBJ1-1
d_call: .
v_call: TRBV10-1
cdr3_nt: TGCGCCAGCAGTGAGCTACCGAACACTGAAGCTTTCTTT
cdr3_aa: CASSELPNTEAFF

clone_size: .
j_call: TRBJ2-3
d_call: .
v_call: TRBV30
cdr3_nt: TGTGCCTGGAGTCCCCGGGGAAAGGGCACAGATACGCAGTATTTT
cdr3_aa: CAWSPRGKGTDTQYF

clone_size: .
j_call: TRBJ1-1
d_call: TRBD1
v_call: TRBV6-5
cdr3_nt: TGTGCCAGCAGTTCCGGAAGGACAGGTAGCGACACTGAAGCTTTCTTT
cdr3_aa: CASSSGRTGSDTEAFF

clone_size: once
j_call: TRBJ1-4
d_call: TRBD1
v_call: TRBV19
cdr3_nt: TGTGCCAGTAGTCTCGTACAGGGGGCGCGGGCAAAACTGTTTTTT
cdr3_aa: CASSLVQGARAKLFF

clone_size: .
j_call: TRBJ2-7
d_call: TRBD1
v_call: TRBV6-5
cdr3_nt: TGTGCCAGCAGCCGGACAGGGCCCTACGAGCAGTACTTC
cdr3_aa: CASSRTGPYEQYF

clone_size: .
j_call: TRBJ2-1
d_call: .
v_call: TRBV6-6
cdr3_nt: TGTGCCAGCAGTCACTACTTACAGGGAAAGAACAATGAGCAGTTCTTC
cdr3_aa: CASSHYLQGKNNEQFF

clone_size: .
j_call: TRBJ1-5
d_call: .
v_call: TRBV5-1
cdr3_nt: TGCGCCAGCAGCCCTAATCGTCGGGGAGACGGTCAGCCCCAGCATTTT
cdr3_aa: CASSPNRRGDGQPQHF

clone_size: .
j_call: TRBJ1-1
d_call: .
v_call: TRBV7-9
cdr3_nt: TGTGCCAGCAGCTTAGCGCGATGGGCGAACACTGAAGCTTTCTTT
cdr3_aa: CASSLARWANTEAFF

clone_size: .
j_call: TRBJ1-1
d_call: TRBD1
v_call: TRBV4-2
cdr3_nt: TGTGCCAGCAGCCCAGGACAGGGGGCGGGTAAGGCTGAAGCTTTCTTT
cdr3_aa: CASSPGQGAGKAEAFF

clone_size: .
j_call: TRBJ1-1
d_call: .
v_call: TRBV19
cdr3_nt: TGTGCCAGTAGTATAGAAGGGGGTTCCCTGGCTTTCTTT
cdr3_aa: CASSIEGGSLAFF

clone_size: .
j_call: TRBJ2-2
d_call: .
v_call: TRBV2
cdr3_nt: TGTGCCAGCAGTGGACGGACACCTAGGGCCGGGGAGCTGTTTTTT
cdr3_aa: CASSGRTPRAGELFF

clone_size: .
j_call: TRBJ1-3
d_call: .
v_call: TRBV30
cdr3_nt: TGTGCCTGGAGTGTACTGGCGCCCGCTGGGCCCATATATTTT
cdr3_aa: CAWSVLAPAGPIYF

clone_size: once
j_call: TRBJ2-3
d_call: .
v_call: TRBV9
cdr3_nt: TGTGCCAGCAGCGCCTCCGGACTTTGGGCGGCAGATACGCAGTATTTT
cdr3_aa: CASSASGLWAADTQYF

clone_size: few
j_call: TRBJ2-3
d_call: .
v_call: TRBV6-2/TRBV6-3
cdr3_nt: TGTGCCAGCAGTTACATCCAGGGACTTTTCACAGATACGCAGTATTTT
cdr3_aa: CASSYIQGLFTDTQYF

clone_size: .
j_call: TRBJ1-5
d_call: .
v_call: TRBV19
cdr3_nt: TGTGCCAGTAGTATACGGGGGGGTCAGGGCAATCAGCCCCAGCATTTT
cdr3_aa: CASSIRGGQGNQPQHF

clone_size: .
j_call: TRBJ1-1
d_call: TRBD1
v_call: TRBV9
cdr3_nt: TGTGCCAGCAGCTCCGGGACAGGGGGCCTTATGAACACTGAAGCTTTCTTT
cdr3_aa: CASSSGTGGLMNTEAFF

clone_size: .
j_call: TRBJ1-4
d_call: TRBD1
v_call: TRBV5-1
cdr3_nt: TGCGCCAGCAGCCTGGGACCAGGGGGTAATGAAAAACTGTTTTTT
cdr3_aa: CASSLGPGGNEKLFF

clone_size: .
j_call: TRBJ2-7
d_call: TRBD2
v_call: TRBV30
cdr3_nt: TGTGCCGGTATAGCGGGAGGCCGGGGAGAGCAGTACTTC
cdr3_aa: CAGIAGGRGEQYF

clone_size: .
j_call: TRBJ2-4
d_call: TRBD2
v_call: TRBV18
cdr3_nt: TGTGCCAGCTCACCCGGGACTAGCGGAGACATTCAGTACTTC
cdr3_aa: CASSPGTSGDIQYF

clone_size: .
j_call: TRBJ1-4
d_call: .
v_call: TRBV7-8
cdr3_nt: TGTGCCAGCAGCCCCGAGGGGGTAGTTGCCCTTAAACCCGCGTTT
cdr3_aa: CASSPEGVVALKPAF

clone_size: .
j_call: TRBJ1-1
d_call: TRBD1
v_call: TRBV18
cdr3_nt: TGTGCCAGCTCACCACCTCGACAGGGCTCTGAAGCTTTCTTT
cdr3_aa: CASSPPRQGSEAFF

clone_size: .
j_call: TRBJ1-2
d_call: .
v_call: TRBV6-5
cdr3_nt: TGTGCCAGCAATCGGGGAGTAAACTATGGCTACACCTTC
cdr3_aa: CASNRGVNYGYTF

clone_size: few
j_call: TRBJ2-2
d_call: TRBD1
v_call: TRBV2
cdr3_nt: TGTGCCAGCAGTGTGGGACAGTACACCGGGGAGCTGTTTTTT
cdr3_aa: CASSVGQYTGELFF

clone_size: .
j_call: TRBJ1-2
d_call: TRBD1
v_call: TRBV7-2
cdr3_nt: TGTGCCAGCAGCCCCAGGACAGGGGTGAACTATGGCTACACCTTC
cdr3_aa: CASSPRTGVNYGYTF

clone_size: few
j_call: TRBJ2-7
d_call: TRBD2
v_call: TRBV5-4
cdr3_nt: TGTGCCAGCAGCCTGAAGCGGGGAGCCTACGAGCAGTACTTC
cdr3_aa: CASSLKRGAYEQYF

clone_size: few
j_call: TRBJ2-7
d_call: .
v_call: TRBV7-9
cdr3_nt: TGTGCCAGCCTTACATCGGACAGCGAGCAGTACTTC
cdr3_aa: CASLTSDSEQYF

clone_size: .
j_call: TRBJ2-3
d_call: .
v_call: TRBV11-2
cdr3_nt: TGTGCCAGCAGCTTATGGACTAACACAGATACGCAGTATTTT
cdr3_aa: CASSLWTNTDTQYF

clone_size: once
j_call: TRBJ2-3
d_call: TRBD2
v_call: TRBV11-3
cdr3_nt: TGTGCCAGCAGGCTCTTAGGACTAGCGTCTAGCACAGATACGCAGTATTTT
cdr3_aa: CASRLLGLASSTDTQYF

clone_size: .
j_call: TRBJ1-4
d_call: .
v_call: TRBV7-9
cdr3_nt: TGTGCCAGCAGCTCCTGGGAGTCAAATGAAAAACTGTTTTTT
cdr3_aa: CASSSWESNEKLFF

clone_size: .
j_call: TRBJ1-2
d_call: TRBD1
v_call: TRBV19
cdr3_nt: TGTGCCAGTAATAAGGACAGGAGGAATGGCTACACCTTC
cdr3_aa: CASNKDRRNGYTF

clone_size: .
j_call: TRBJ1-1
d_call: .
v_call: TRBV5-1
cdr3_nt: TGCGCCAGCAGCCGACCAGACATGGGCACTGAAGCTTTCTTT
cdr3_aa: CASSRPDMGTEAFF

clone_size: .
j_call: TRBJ2-1
d_call: TRBD2
v_call: TRBV10-2
cdr3_nt: TGCGCCAGCAAAGAGTACGGCGGGAGAGGGAGCAATGAGCAGTTCTTC
cdr3_aa: CASKEYGGRGSNEQFF

clone_size: .
j_call: TRBJ2-1
d_call: .
v_call: TRBV19
cdr3_nt: TGTGCCAGTAGTATAGGGGGAGCGGCCTCCTACAATGAGCAGTTCTTC
cdr3_aa: CASSIGGAASYNEQFF